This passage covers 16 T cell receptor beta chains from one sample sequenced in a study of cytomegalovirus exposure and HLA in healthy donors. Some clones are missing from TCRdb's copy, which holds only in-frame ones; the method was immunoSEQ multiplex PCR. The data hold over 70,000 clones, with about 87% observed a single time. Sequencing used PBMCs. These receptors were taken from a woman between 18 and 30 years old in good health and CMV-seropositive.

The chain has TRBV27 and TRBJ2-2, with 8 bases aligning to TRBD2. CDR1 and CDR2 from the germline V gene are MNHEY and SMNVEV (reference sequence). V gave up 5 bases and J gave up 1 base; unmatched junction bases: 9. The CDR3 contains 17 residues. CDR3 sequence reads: CASSPAGLAVNTGELFF. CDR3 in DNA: TGTGCCAGCAGTCCCGCCGGACTAGCAGTGAACACCGGGGAGCTGTTTTTT.

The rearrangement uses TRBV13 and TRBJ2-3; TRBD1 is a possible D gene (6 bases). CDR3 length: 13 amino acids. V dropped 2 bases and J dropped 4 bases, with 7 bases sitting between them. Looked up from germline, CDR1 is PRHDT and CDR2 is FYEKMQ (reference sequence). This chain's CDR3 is CASSLKGADTQYF. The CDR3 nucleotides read TGTGCCAGCAGCTTAAAGGGGGCAGATACGCAGTATTTT.

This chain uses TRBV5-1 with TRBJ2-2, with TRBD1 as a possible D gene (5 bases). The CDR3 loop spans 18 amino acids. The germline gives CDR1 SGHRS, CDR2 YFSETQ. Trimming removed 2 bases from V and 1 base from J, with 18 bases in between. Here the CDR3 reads CASSFPPGLDGNTGELFF. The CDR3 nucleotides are TGCGCCAGCAGCTTCCCTCCAGGGTTAGATGGGAACACCGGGGAGCTGTTTTTT.

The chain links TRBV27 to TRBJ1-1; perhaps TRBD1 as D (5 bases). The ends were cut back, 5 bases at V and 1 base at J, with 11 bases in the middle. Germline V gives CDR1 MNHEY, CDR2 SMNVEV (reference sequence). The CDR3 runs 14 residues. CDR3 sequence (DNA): TGTGCCAGCAGTCAGGGCAGGGAGAACACTGAAGCTTTCTTT. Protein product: CASSQGRENTEAFF.

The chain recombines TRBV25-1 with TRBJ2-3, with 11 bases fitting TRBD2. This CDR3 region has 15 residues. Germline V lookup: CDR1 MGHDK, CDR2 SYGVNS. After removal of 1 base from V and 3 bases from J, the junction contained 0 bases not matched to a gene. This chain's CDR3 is CASSESSGRTDTQYF. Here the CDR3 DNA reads TGTGCCAGCAGTGAATCTAGCGGGAGGACAGATACGCAGTATTTT.

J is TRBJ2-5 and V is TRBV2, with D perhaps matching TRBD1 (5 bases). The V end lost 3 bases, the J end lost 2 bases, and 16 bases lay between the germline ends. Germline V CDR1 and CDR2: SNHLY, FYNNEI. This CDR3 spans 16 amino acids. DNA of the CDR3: TGTGCCAGCAGTGAGGGCGGACCAGGGATGCAAGAGACCCAGTACTTC. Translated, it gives CASSEGGPGMQETQYF.

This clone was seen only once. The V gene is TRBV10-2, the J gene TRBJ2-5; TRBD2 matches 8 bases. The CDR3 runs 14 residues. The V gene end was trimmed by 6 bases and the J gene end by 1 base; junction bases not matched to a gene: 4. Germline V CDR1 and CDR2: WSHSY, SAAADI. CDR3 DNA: TGCGCCAGCAGGAGACTAGCGACCCAAGAGACCCAGTACTTC. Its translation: CASRRLATQETQYF.

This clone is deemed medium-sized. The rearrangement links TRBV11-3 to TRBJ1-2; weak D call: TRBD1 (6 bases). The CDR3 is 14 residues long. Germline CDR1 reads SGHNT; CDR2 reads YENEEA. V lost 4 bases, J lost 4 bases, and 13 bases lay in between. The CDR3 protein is CASSSGDRGYGYTF. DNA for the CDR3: TGTGCCAGCAGCTCAGGGGATCGGGGCTATGGCTACACCTTC.

This CDR3 reads CASSYQLRTGINYGYTF. The CDR3 DNA reads TGTGCCAGCAGCTATCAGCTTCGGACAGGGATAAACTATGGCTACACCTTC. V gene TRBV7-3 combines with J gene TRBJ1-2; TRBD1 matches 8 bases. This CDR3 comprises 17 residues. The V gene's germline CDR1 is SGHTA and CDR2 FQGTGA. Unmatched junction bases numbered 12, after V lost 4 bases and J lost 2 bases.

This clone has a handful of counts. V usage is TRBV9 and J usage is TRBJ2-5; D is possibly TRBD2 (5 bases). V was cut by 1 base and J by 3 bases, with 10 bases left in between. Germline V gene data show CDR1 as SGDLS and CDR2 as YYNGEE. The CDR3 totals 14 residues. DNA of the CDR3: TGTGCCAGCAGCGTAAAGTCCGGGGAAGAGACCCAGTACTTC. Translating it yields CASSVKSGEETQYF.

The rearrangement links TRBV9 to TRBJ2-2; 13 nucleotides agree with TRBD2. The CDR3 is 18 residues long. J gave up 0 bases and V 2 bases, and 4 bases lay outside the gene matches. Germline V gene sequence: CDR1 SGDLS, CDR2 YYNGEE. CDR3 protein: CASSVTSGGPPNTGELFF. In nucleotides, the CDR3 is TGTGCCAGCAGCGTGACTAGCGGGGGGCCACCGAACACCGGGGAGCTGTTTTTT.

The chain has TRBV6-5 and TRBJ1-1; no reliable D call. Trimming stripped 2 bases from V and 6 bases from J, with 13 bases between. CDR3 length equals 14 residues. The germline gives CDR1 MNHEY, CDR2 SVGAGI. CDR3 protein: CASSYVSDSPEAFF. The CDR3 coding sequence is TGTGCCAGCAGTTACGTATCGGATAGCCCTGAAGCTTTCTTT.

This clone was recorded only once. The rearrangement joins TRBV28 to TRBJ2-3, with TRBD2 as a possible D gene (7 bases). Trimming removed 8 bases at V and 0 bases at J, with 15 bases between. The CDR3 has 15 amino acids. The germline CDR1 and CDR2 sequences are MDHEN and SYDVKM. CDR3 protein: CASAGAELSTDTQYF. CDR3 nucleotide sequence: TGTGCCAGCGCGGGGGCAGAGCTTAGCACAGATACGCAGTATTTT.

The CDR3 loop is CASRVTGYRAPLHF. CDR3 in DNA: TGTGCCAGCAGGGTAACGGGGTACCGAGCACCCCTCCACTTT. V and J are TRBV27 and TRBJ1-6; D ambiguous. The V gene's germline CDR1 is MNHEY and CDR2 SMNVEV (reference sequence). Trimming stripped 6 bases from V and 11 bases from J, with 17 bases between. The CDR3 spans 14 residues.

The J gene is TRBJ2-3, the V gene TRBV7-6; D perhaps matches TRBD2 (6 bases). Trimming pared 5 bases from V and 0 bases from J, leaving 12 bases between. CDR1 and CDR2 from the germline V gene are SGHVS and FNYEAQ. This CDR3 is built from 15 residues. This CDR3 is CASSNLDYSTDTQYF. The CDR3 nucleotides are TGTGCCAGCAGCAACCTGGACTATAGCACAGATACGCAGTATTTT.

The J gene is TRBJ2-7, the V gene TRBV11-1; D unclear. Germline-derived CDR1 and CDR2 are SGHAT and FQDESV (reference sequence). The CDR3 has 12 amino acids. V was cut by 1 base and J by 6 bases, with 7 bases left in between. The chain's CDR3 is CASSLVLGEQYF. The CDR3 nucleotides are TGTGCCAGCAGCTTAGTTCTCGGCGAGCAGTACTTC. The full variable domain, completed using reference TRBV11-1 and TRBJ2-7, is EAEVAQSPRYKITEKSQAVAFWCDPISGHATLYWYRQILGQGPELLVQFQDESVVDDSQLPKDRFSAERLKGVDSTLKIQPAELGDSAMYLCASSLVLGEQYFGPGTRLTVT.